Listed below are T cell receptor beta chains from one sample, sequenced in a study of identical twins. Using its own MiXCR run on the 5' RACE reads, TCRdb lists one record per CDR3 protein. The table shows about 690,000 distinct CDR3 sequences, with around 6% occurring only once. Sequenced input: naive T cells sorted from blood. The receptors shown here come from a young man in good health. CDR3s include the opening cysteine and the closing phenylalanine or tryptophan. A D gene is named only where the DNA matches it firmly. Clone size is shown for a subset of rows, as once, few, many or a class of expanded clone.

TGTGCCTGGAGCCCCCGGTTGGATACGCAGTATTTT,CAWSPRLDTQYF,TRBJ2-3,few,TRBV30,NA
TGTGCCAGCAGTTTAAACCTCGGGACAGGATATCGTCAGCCCCAGCATTTT,CASSLNLGTGYRQPQHF,TRBJ1-5,many,TRBV12-3/TRBV12-4,TRBD1
TGTGCCAGCAGCTTAGACGTGGAGCAAGAGACCCAGTACTTC,CASSLDVEQETQYF,TRBJ2-5,NA,TRBV7-6,NA
TGCACGGGAGGCAGATTCCAAGAGACCCAGTACTTC,CTGGRFQETQYF,TRBJ2-5,many,TRBV29-1,TRBD2
TGCAGCGGCGGGACTGGGACAGGGAGCACCGGGGAGCTGTTTTTT,CSGGTGTGSTGELFF,TRBJ2-2,many,TRBV29-1,TRBD1
TGTGCCAGCAGCGACCCACGTCTGGGGGTGGTGAATACGCAGTATTTT,CASSDPRLGVVNTQYF,TRBJ2-3,many,TRBV5-5,NA
TGTGCCAGCAGTCTGCTGACCCCCAGCTCCTACAATGAGCAGTTCTTC,CASSLLTPSSYNEQFF,TRBJ2-1,many,TRBV25-1,NA
TGTGCCAGCAGCTTAGTCATTTCGGCAGGGAGGGGAAATGAAAAACTGTTTTTT,CASSLVISAGRGNEKLFF,TRBJ1-4,few,TRBV7-8,NA
TGTGCCAGCAGCTTAACTGCCATAGCCAAAAACATTCAGTACTTC,CASSLTAIAKNIQYF,TRBJ2-4,many,TRBV5-6,NA
TGTGCCACCCGTGGGGGGGACAGGAACACCGGGGAGCTGTTTTTT,CATRGGDRNTGELFF,TRBJ2-2,few,TRBV24-1,NA
TGTGCCAGCAGTTTCCCTCGCTCACCCTGGGGCTCTGGGGCCAACGTCCTGACTTTC,CASSFPRSPWGSGANVLTF,TRBJ2-6,few,TRBV28,NA
TGCGCCAGCAGCGGGGCAGGGGGTAACTATGGCTACACCTTC,CASSGAGGNYGYTF,TRBJ1-2,many,TRBV5-1,TRBD1
TGTGCCAGCAGTTTATACCCTGACGGGGGCGAGGACGCTTTCTTT,CASSLYPDGGEDAFF,TRBJ1-1,many,TRBV28,NA
TGCAGCGCCCCTGGACTAGCGGGAGTCAATGAGCAGTTCTTC,CSAPGLAGVNEQFF,TRBJ2-1,many,TRBV29-1,TRBD2
TGTGCCAGCAGCCCCTACACCGGGACCCAGTACTTC,CASSPYTGTQYF,TRBJ2-5,few,TRBV7-9,NA
TGTGCCAGCAGCGTGACAGTAGCCAAAAACATTCAGTACTTC,CASSVTVAKNIQYF,TRBJ2-4,few,TRBV27,NA
TGTGCCAGCAGTGAATTGGAGGTCGATGAGCAGTTCTTC,CASSELEVDEQFF,TRBJ2-1,many,TRBV6-1,NA
TGTGCCAGCAGCTTACGGGGGCGCTTCACCGACCAAGAGACCCAGTACTTC,CASSLRGRFTDQETQYF,TRBJ2-5,NA,TRBV7-9,NA
TGCAGTGCTCTCCGGGACGGGAATGAAAAACTGTTTTTT,CSALRDGNEKLFF,TRBJ1-4,few,TRBV20-1,NA
TGTGCCAGCAGTTACTCGCTTTTTGGGACAGGGGTCTATGGCTACACCTTC,CASSYSLFGTGVYGYTF,TRBJ1-2,NA,TRBV6-5,TRBD1
TGTGCCAGCCGGGACAGGGACACCGGGGAGCTGTTTTTT,CASRDRDTGELFF,TRBJ2-2,many,TRBV10-3,TRBD1
TGTGCCAGCAGCTTGGCCGCAGTGCCCAGGGAGCAGTTCTTC,CASSLAAVPREQFF,TRBJ2-1,NA,TRBV7-2,NA
TGTGCCAGCAGCCCTAGCAATGGCTACACCTTC,CASSPSNGYTF,TRBJ1-2,NA,TRBV7-2,NA
TGTGCCAGCAGCTTACTAGCGGGAGGGCCCCGAGAGACCCAGTACTTC,CASSLLAGGPRETQYF,TRBJ2-5,many,TRBV7-9,TRBD2
TGTGCCATCAGTGACGCGGGAAATAACTATGGCTACACCTTC,CAISDAGNNYGYTF,TRBJ1-2,many,TRBV10-3,NA
TGCAGTGCTAGCCTGGGGACATCTTATAGCAATCAGCCCCAGCATTTT,CSASLGTSYSNQPQHF,TRBJ1-5,many,TRBV20-1,NA
TGTGCCAGCACCCCGGGTGGGGAGTGGTATTTT,CASTPGGEWYF,TRBJ2-3,many,TRBV12-3/TRBV12-4,NA
TGCAGTGCTAGAAGTTGGGGGGCTAACACTGAAGCTTTCTTT,CSARSWGANTEAFF,TRBJ1-1,many,TRBV20-1,NA
TGTGCTAGTGGTCCCTCTGGACAGGGGGAAGAGACCCAGTACTTC,CASGPSGQGEETQYF,TRBJ2-5,NA,TRBV12-5,TRBD1
TGCGCCAGCAGCCAATGGGTGACAGGGGAGCGCGAGCAGTACTTC,CASSQWVTGEREQYF,TRBJ2-7,NA,TRBV5-1,TRBD1
TGCAGTGCTAGAGATCTGGACAAGAACTATGGCTACACCTTC,CSARDLDKNYGYTF,TRBJ1-2,many,TRBV20-1,NA
TGTGCCAGCAGCACTGATAGCGGGAGGGCCGCCGGGGAGCTGTTTTTT,CASSTDSGRAAGELFF,TRBJ2-2,few,TRBV7-3,TRBD2
TGTGCCATCAGTGAGGGGGCGGGAGTCACCGATGAGCAGTTCTTC,CAISEGAGVTDEQFF,TRBJ2-1,many,TRBV10-3,TRBD2
TGTGCCAGCAGCCGGGTACAGGGTGGGAATGAGCAGTTCTTC,CASSRVQGGNEQFF,TRBJ2-1,few,TRBV5-6,NA
TGTGCCAGCAGGCTCACCCTAGCGGGAGGGTACAATGAGCAGTTCTTC,CASRLTLAGGYNEQFF,TRBJ2-1,NA,TRBV6-2/TRBV6-3,TRBD2
TGTGCCAGCAGTTTTGGGGCACAAGAGACCCAGTACTTC,CASSFGAQETQYF,TRBJ2-5,many,TRBV12-3/TRBV12-4,NA
TGTGCCAGCAGTTTTTCTGCAGCGAACACCGGGGAGCTGTTTTTT,CASSFSAANTGELFF,TRBJ2-2,NA,TRBV12-3/TRBV12-4,NA
TGCAGTGCTAGAGATCTTTGGGGGGAAACCCTTCGTACGCAGTATTTT,CSARDLWGETLRTQYF,TRBJ2-3,NA,TRBV20-1,NA
TGTGCCAGCAGTGAAGCGCAGGGACAAACCTACAATGAGCAGTTCTTC,CASSEAQGQTYNEQFF,TRBJ2-1,NA,TRBV2,NA
TGTGCCAGCAGGAAGTCTAGCGGGAGTGTTGAGCAGTTCTTC,CASRKSSGSVEQFF,TRBJ2-1,few,TRBV2,TRBD2
TGCAGCGGGACTAGCGGCACCGGGGAGCTGTTTTTT,CSGTSGTGELFF,TRBJ2-2,few,TRBV29-1,TRBD2
TGTGCCAGCAGTTACTCGTCCACCTACAATGAGCAGTTCTTC,CASSYSSTYNEQFF,TRBJ2-1,many,TRBV6-5,NA
TGCAGCGTTGACCGGGGGCCCTACGAGCAGTACTTC,CSVDRGPYEQYF,TRBJ2-7,many,TRBV29-1,NA
TGCGCCAGCAGCCAAGCAGGGGGCCTTGGCTACACCTTC,CASSQAGGLGYTF,TRBJ1-2,few,TRBV4-3,TRBD1
TGTGCCAGCAGTTACCGGGACTCCCCAGGATATTTT,CASSYRDSPGYF,TRBJ2-3,NA,TRBV2,NA
TGCAGCGTGGGGACAGGGAATAACGATGGCTACACCTTC,CSVGTGNNDGYTF,TRBJ1-2,many,TRBV29-1,TRBD1
TGTGCCAGCAGCTTAGACCCAGGCCGTATTAATAATTCACCCCTCCACTTT,CASSLDPGRINNSPLHF,TRBJ1-6,few,TRBV11-2,NA
TGTGCCAGCAGCCAATCGGGGGGCCTCTTTAAGCAGTTCTTC,CASSQSGGLFKQFF,TRBJ2-1,many,TRBV3-1,NA
TGCGCCAGCAGCCAGGAAGGCCGTGGAGAGCAGTACTTC,CASSQEGRGEQYF,TRBJ2-7,few,TRBV4-3,NA
TGTGCCAGCAGCTGGGGGGTGGGACAGGGGACTAGCGGGAGGCCCAACCCTTACAATGAGCAGTTCTTC,CASSWGVGQGTSGRPNPYNEQFF,TRBJ2-1,NA,TRBV5-4,TRBD2
TGCAGTGCTCTTACATGGAGCCAAGAGACCCAGTACTTC,CSALTWSQETQYF,TRBJ2-5,NA,TRBV20-1,NA
TGCGCCAGCAGCTCACTTGGTCACTCCTACGAGCAGTACTTC,CASSSLGHSYEQYF,TRBJ2-7,NA,TRBV5-1,NA
TGTGCCAGCAGCCCCTTGGGGGGGCTGGATGGCTACACCTTC,CASSPLGGLDGYTF,TRBJ1-2,NA,TRBV14,NA
TGCGCCAGCAGCTCTCTTGGGGTCGCGAACACTGAAGCTTTCTTT,CASSSLGVANTEAFF,TRBJ1-1,NA,TRBV5-1,NA